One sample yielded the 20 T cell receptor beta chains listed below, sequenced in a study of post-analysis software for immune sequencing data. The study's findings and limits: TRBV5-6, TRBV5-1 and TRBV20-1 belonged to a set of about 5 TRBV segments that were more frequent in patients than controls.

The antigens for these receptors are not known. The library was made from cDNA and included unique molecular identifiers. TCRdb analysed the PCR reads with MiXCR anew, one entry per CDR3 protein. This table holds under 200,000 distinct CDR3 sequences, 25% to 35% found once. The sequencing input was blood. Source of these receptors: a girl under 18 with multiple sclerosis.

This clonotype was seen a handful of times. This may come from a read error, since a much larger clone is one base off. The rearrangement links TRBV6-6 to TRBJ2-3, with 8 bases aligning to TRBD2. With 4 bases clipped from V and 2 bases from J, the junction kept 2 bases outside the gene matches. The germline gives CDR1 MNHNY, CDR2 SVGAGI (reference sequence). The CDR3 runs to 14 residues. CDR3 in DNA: TGTGCCAGCAGTTGGACTAGCCTCACAGATACGCAGTATTTT. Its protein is CASSWTSLTDTQYF.

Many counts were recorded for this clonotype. In nucleotides, the CDR3 is TGCAGTGCTAGAGAAATGTCAGATACGCAGTATTTT. Encoded protein: CSAREMSDTQYF. The V gene is TRBV20-1, the J gene TRBJ2-3; D gene uncertain. Trimming cost V 0 bases and J 4 bases, with 5 bases left between them. Germline CDR1 reads DFQATT; CDR2 reads SNEGSKA (reference sequence). The CDR3 is made up of 12 amino acids.

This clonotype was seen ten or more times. The CDR3 region is CASSPTSGGAGEQFF. CDR3 DNA sequence: TGTGCCAGCAGCCCTACTAGCGGGGGGGCCGGTGAGCAGTTCTTC. The chain has TRBV9 and TRBJ2-1, with 13 bases fitting TRBD2. Germline V gene sequence: CDR1 SGDLS, CDR2 YYNGEE. The CDR3 runs 15 residues. Trimming removed 4 bases from V and 9 bases from J; junction bases left unmatched: 7. The whole variable domain, remainder taken from reference TRBV9 and TRBJ2-1, is DSGVTQTPKHLITATGQRVTLRCSPRSGDLSVYWYQQSLDQGLQFLIQYYNGEERAKGNILERFSAQQFPDLHSELNLSSLELGDSALYFCASSPTSGGAGEQFFGPGTRLTVL.

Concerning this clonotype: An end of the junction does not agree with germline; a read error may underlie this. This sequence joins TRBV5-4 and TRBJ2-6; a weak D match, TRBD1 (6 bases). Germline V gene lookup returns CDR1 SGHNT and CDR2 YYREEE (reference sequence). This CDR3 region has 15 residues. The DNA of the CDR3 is TGTGCCAGCAGCCCGACAGGAACTGGGGCCAACGCCCTGACTTTC. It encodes CASSPTGTGANALTF.

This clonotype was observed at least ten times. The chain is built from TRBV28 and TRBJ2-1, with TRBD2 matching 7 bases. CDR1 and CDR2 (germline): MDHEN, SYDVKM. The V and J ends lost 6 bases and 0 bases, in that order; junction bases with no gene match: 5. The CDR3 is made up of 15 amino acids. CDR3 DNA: TGTGCCAGCAGGCTAGCGGCTAGCTCCTACAATGAGCAGTTCTTC. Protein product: CASRLAASSYNEQFF.

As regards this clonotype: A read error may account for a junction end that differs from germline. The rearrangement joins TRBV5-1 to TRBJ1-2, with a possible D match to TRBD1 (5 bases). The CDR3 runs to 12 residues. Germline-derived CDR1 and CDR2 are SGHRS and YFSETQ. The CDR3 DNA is TGCGCCAGCAGCTTCACAGGCTATGGCTGCACCTTC. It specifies CASSFTGYGCTF.

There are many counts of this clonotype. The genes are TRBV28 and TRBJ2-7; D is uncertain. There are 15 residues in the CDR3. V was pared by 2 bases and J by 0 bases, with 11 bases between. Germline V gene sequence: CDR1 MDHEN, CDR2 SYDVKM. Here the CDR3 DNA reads TGTGCCAGCAGTTTAATTCGGGCCGTCTCCTACGAGCAGTACTTC. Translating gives CASSLIRAVSYEQYF.

CDR3 residues: CSVVRGFTDTQYF. DNA for the CDR3: TGCAGCGTTGTCAGGGGGTTCACAGATACGCAGTATTTT. This chain connects TRBV29-1 to TRBJ2-3, with TRBD1 matching over 7 bases. CDR3 length: 13 amino acids. In germline, CDR1 is SQVTM, CDR2 ANQGSEA. J lost 2 bases, V lost 4 bases, and 3 bases had no gene match.

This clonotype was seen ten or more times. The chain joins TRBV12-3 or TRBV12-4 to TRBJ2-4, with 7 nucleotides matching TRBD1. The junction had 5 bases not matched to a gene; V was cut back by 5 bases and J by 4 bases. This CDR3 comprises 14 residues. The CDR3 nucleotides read TGTGCCAGCAGTCATCGGACAGGAAAAAACATTCAGTACTTC. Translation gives CASSHRTGKNIQYF.

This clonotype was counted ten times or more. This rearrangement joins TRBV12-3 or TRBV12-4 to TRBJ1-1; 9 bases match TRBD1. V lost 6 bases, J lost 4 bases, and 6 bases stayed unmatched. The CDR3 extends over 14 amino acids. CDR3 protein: CASRLGTGLTEAFF. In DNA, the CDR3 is TGTGCCAGCAGACTCGGGACAGGGCTCACTGAAGCTTTCTTT.

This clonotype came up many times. This chain's CDR3 is CASRYDLGYTQYF. The DNA for the CDR3 is TGCGCCAGCAGATATGATTTAGGCTATACGCAGTATTTT. The chain is built from TRBV5-1 and TRBJ2-3, with unresolved D. V shed 5 bases and J shed 7 bases, with 14 bases lying between them. The CDR3 consists of 13 residues. Germline V gene lookup returns CDR1 SGHRS and CDR2 YFSETQ.

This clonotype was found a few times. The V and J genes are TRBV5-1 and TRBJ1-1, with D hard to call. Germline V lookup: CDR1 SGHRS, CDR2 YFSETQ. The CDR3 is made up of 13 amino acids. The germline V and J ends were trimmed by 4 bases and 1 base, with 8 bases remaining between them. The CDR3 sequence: CASSPPTNTEAFF. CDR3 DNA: TGCGCCAGCAGCCCTCCAACGAACACTGAAGCTTTCTTT.

CDR3: CASSPRGGSNQPQHF. The CDR3 DNA sequence: TGTGCCAGCAGTCCCAGGGGAGGGAGCAATCAGCCCCAGCATTTT. The chain uses TRBV6-6 and TRBJ1-5, with D possibly being TRBD1 (6 bases). The germline CDR1 and CDR2 sequences are MNHNY and SVGAGI (reference sequence). The CDR3 extends over 15 amino acids. V shed 5 bases and J shed 1 base, with 12 bases lying between them.

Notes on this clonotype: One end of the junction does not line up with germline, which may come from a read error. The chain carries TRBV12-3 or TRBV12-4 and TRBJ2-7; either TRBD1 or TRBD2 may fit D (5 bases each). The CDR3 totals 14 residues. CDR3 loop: CASGDRSVSCEQYF. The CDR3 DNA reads TGTGCCAGCGGGGACCGCAGTGTCTCCTGCGAGCAGTACTTC.

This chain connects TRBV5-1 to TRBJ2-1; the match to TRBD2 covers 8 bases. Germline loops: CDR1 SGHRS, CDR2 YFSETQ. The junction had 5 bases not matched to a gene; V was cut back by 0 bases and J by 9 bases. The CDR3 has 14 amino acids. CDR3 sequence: CASSLAAGGTEQFF. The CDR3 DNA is TGCGCCAGCAGCTTGGCGGCGGGGGGCACTGAGCAGTTCTTC. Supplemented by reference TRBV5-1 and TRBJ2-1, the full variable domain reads KAGVTQTPRYLIKTRGQQVTLSCSPISGHRSVSWYQQTPGQGLQFLFEYFSETQRNKGNFPGRFSGRQFSNSRSEMNVSTLELGDSALYLCASSLAAGGTEQFFGPGTRLTVL.

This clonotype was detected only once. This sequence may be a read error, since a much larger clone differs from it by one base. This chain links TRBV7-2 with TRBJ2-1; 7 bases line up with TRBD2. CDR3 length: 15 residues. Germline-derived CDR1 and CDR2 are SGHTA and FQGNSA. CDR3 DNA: TGTGCCTGCAGCTCCGCGATACTAGCGAACAATGAGCAGTTCTTC. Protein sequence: CACSSAILANNEQFF.

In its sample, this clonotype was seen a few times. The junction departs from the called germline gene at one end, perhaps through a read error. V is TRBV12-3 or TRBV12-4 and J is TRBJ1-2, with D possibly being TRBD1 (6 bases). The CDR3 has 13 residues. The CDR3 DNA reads TGTGCCAGCAGTTCCGACAGGACCTATGGCTGCACCTTC. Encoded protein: CASSSDRTYGCTF.

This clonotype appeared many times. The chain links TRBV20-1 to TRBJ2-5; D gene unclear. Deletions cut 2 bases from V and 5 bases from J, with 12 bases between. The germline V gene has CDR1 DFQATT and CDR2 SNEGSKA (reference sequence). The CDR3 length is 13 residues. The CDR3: CSARYNPRETQYF. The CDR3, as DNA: TGCAGTGCTAGATACAACCCCAGGGAGACCCAGTACTTC.

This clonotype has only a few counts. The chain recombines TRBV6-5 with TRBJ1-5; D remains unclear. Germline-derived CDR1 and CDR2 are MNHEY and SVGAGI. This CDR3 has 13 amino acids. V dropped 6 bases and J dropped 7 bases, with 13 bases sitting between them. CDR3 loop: CASRIGPDQPQHF. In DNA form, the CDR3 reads TGTGCCAGCAGAATCGGCCCCGACCAGCCCCAGCATTTT.

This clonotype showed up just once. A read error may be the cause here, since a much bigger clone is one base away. Here the CDR3 DNA reads TGTGCCAGCAGTTACTCCCAGAGAGCCTACAATGAGCAGTACTTC. Translated, it gives CASSYSQRAYNEQYF. The chain joins TRBV6-5 to TRBJ2-1; D is unclear. The end of the DNA aligns better with TRBJ2-7, so the J call may be wrong. This CDR3 is built from 15 residues. Germline loops: CDR1 MNHEY, CDR2 SVGAGI.